The rows below give T cell receptor beta chains drawn from one sample of a study of cytomegalovirus exposure and HLA in healthy donors. TCRdb keeps only in-frame clones here, not all; method: immunoSEQ multiplex PCR. In the table there are about 140,000 clones, around 83% of which are singletons. The sample taken for sequencing was PBMCs. The receptors derive from a male donor in good health and CMV-seropositive. CDR3s include the opening cysteine and the closing phenylalanine or tryptophan. A D gene is named only where the DNA matches it firmly. Not every row has a clone size; where given, it reads once, few, many or a size class.

j_call d_call clone_size v_call cdr3_aa cdr3_nt
TRBJ2-4 NA NA TRBV11-2 CASSGGAKNIQYF TGTGCCAGCAGCGGGGGGGCAAAAAACATTCAGTACTTC
TRBJ1-5 TRBD1 NA TRBV11-2 CAREGRGLPNQPQHF TGTGCCAGGGAAGGCAGGGGGCTTCCCAATCAGCCCCAGCATTTT
TRBJ2-5 NA NA TRBV27 CASSFGATQYF TGTGCCAGCAGTTTTGGGGCGACCCAGTACTTC
TRBJ2-4 TRBD2 once TRBV7-6 CASSREAGLAKNIQYF TGTGCCAGCAGCCGGGAGGCGGGATTAGCCAAAAACATTCAGTACTTC
TRBJ2-7 NA NA TRBV6-5 CASSYSRTHEQYF TGTGCCAGCAGTTACAGCAGGACACACGAGCAGTACTTC
TRBJ2-1 TRBD2 NA TRBV19 CASSMLAGAEQFF TGTGCCAGTAGTATGCTAGCGGGAGCTGAGCAGTTCTTC
TRBJ1-6 NA NA TRBV7-8 CASSLSSGGQNSPLHF TGTGCCAGCAGCTTAAGTTCGGGCGGGCAGAATTCACCCCTCCACTTT
TRBJ1-1 NA NA TRBV28 CASSLDMNTEAFF TGTGCCAGCAGCCTCGACATGAACACTGAAGCTTTCTTT
TRBJ1-1 NA NA TRBV5-1 CASSLFSQGPMNTEAFF TGCGCCAGCAGCTTGTTTAGTCAGGGCCCCATGAACACTGAAGCTTTCTTT
TRBJ1-1 NA NA TRBV14 CASSHGMNTEAFF TGTGCCAGCAGCCATGGCATGAACACTGAAGCTTTCTTT
TRBJ1-1 TRBD1 NA TRBV11-3 CASSIRQGSEAFF TGTGCCAGCAGCATCAGACAGGGCAGTGAAGCTTTCTTT
TRBJ2-2 NA NA TRBV11-2 CASSYQGGFRGTGELFF TGTGCCAGCAGCTACCAGGGGGGCTTTCGGGGGACCGGGGAGCTGTTTTTT
TRBJ2-7 NA few TRBV11-2 CASSLDLTEAYEQYF TGTGCCAGCAGCTTAGACTTGACCGAGGCCTACGAGCAGTACTTC
TRBJ2-7 TRBD1 NA TRBV19 CASSPGTVSYEQYF TGTGCCAGTAGTCCGGGGACAGTCTCCTACGAGCAGTACTTC
TRBJ2-2 NA many TRBV30 CAWRPGEADTGELFF TGTGCCTGGAGACCGGGGGAGGCGGACACCGGGGAGCTGTTTTTT
TRBJ2-7 TRBD1 few TRBV19 CASSSTGGANEQYF TGTGCCAGTAGTTCGACAGGGGGTGCAAACGAGCAGTACTTC
TRBJ2-5 NA few TRBV19 CASSIEAHQETQYF TGTGCCAGTAGTATAGAGGCACACCAAGAGACCCAGTACTTC
TRBJ1-1 NA NA TRBV27 CASSPTGSPAEAFF TGTGCCAGCAGCCCGACGGGTTCCCCGGCAGAAGCTTTCTTT
TRBJ1-1 TRBD1 NA TRBV9 CASSVGQGGTEAFF TGTGCCAGCAGTGTTGGACAGGGTGGCACTGAAGCTTTCTTT
TRBJ2-7 TRBD1 NA TRBV9 CASSVEGASYEQYF TGTGCCAGCAGCGTAGAGGGGGCTTCCTACGAGCAGTACTTC
TRBJ1-1 NA NA TRBV7-9 CASSLVGDKNTEAFF TGTGCCAGCAGCTTAGTGGGGGACAAGAACACTGAAGCTTTCTTT
TRBJ2-1 NA NA TRBV30 CAWSGFLSGSYNEQFF TGTGCCTGGAGTGGTTTCCTCTCAGGCAGCTACAATGAGCAGTTCTTC
TRBJ2-5 NA NA TRBV7-7 CASSLGVRETQYF TGTGCTAGCAGCTTAGGAGTACGGGAGACCCAGTACTTC
TRBJ2-7 TRBD2 NA TRBV11-2 CASSLDPGTSGRYEQYF TGTGCCAGCAGCTTAGATCCAGGGACTAGCGGGAGGTACGAGCAGTACTTC
TRBJ1-2 NA NA TRBV27 CASRDGGHFYGYTF TGTGCCAGCAGGGACGGGGGGCATTTCTATGGCTACACCTTC
TRBJ2-3 TRBD2 NA TRBV4-1 CASSQDFGLAGVVDRTDTQYF TGCGCCAGCAGCCAAGACTTTGGACTAGCGGGGGTCGTTGATCGCACAGATACGCAGTATTTT
TRBJ1-1 NA NA TRBV6-6 CASRAGRQDLNTEAFF TGTGCCAGCAGGGCAGGACGGCAGGACTTGAACACTGAAGCTTTCTTT
TRBJ1-1 TRBD1 few TRBV28 CASSPAGQGMGGMNTEAFF TGTGCCAGCAGTCCCGCCGGACAGGGAATGGGGGGAATGAACACTGAAGCTTTCTTT
TRBJ1-6 NA NA TRBV30 CAWSVQESSPLHF TGTGCCTGGAGTGTACAGGAGAGTTCACCCCTCCACTTT
TRBJ1-5 NA NA TRBV7-2 CASSPTGYQPQHF TGTGCCAGCAGCCCAACAGGTTATCAGCCCCAGCATTTT
TRBJ2-5 TRBD2 NA TRBV13 CASSLEGTSAGETQYF TGTGCCAGCAGCTTAGAGGGGACTAGCGCAGGGGAGACCCAGTACTTC
TRBJ1-2 NA NA TRBV4-3 CASSQAMSQEVSNYGYTF TGCGCCAGCAGCCAAGCCATGTCCCAGGAGGTATCTAACTATGGCTACACCTTC
TRBJ2-5 NA few TRBV7-2 CASRPYGLQETQYF TGTGCCAGCCGGCCCTACGGACTACAAGAGACCCAGTACTTC
TRBJ1-1 TRBD1 NA TRBV19 CASTPRQGSEAFF TGTGCCAGTACCCCAAGACAGGGTTCTGAAGCTTTCTTT
TRBJ2-7 NA NA TRBV5-1 CASSNNFPSYEQYF TGCGCCAGCAGTAATAACTTCCCCTCCTACGAGCAGTACTTC
TRBJ2-3 TRBD2 once TRBV27 CASNTWTSGKDTQYF TGTGCCAGCAATACTTGGACTAGCGGGAAAGATACGCAGTATTTT
TRBJ2-7 TRBD1 few TRBV7-9 CASSSGTGGYEQYF TGTGCCAGCAGCTCAGGGACAGGGGGCTACGAGCAGTACTTC
TRBJ2-7 NA NA TRBV7-6 CASSLGGPYEQYF TGTGCCAGCAGCTTGGGGGGACCCTACGAGCAGTACTTC
TRBJ2-6 NA NA TRBV6-4 CASSDGTTSSGANVLTF TGTGCCAGCAGTGATGGGACAACTTCCTCTGGGGCCAACGTCCTGACTTTC
TRBJ2-7 TRBD1 NA TRBV6-5 CASSTGDRSYEQYF TGTGCCAGCAGCACGGGGGACAGGAGCTACGAGCAGTACTTC
TRBJ2-3 TRBD1 NA TRBV9 CASSVATKTDRGTGGTDTQYF TGTGCCAGCAGCGTAGCTACGAAGACGGACAGGGGGACCGGGGGCACAGATACGCAGTATTTT
TRBJ1-6 NA NA TRBV5-6 CASSLAGGVDSPLHF TGTGCCAGCAGCTTGGCCGGGGGGGTTGATTCACCCCTCCACTTT
TRBJ1-1 TRBD1 NA TRBV6-5 CASTGTGGRTEAFF TGTGCCAGCACCGGAACAGGGGGTAGGACTGAAGCTTTCTTT
TRBJ2-5 TRBD2 NA TRBV19 CASSRPGGRMEETQYF TGTGCCAGTAGTCGTCCGGGGGGGCGGATGGAAGAGACCCAGTACTTC
TRBJ2-5 TRBD2 once TRBV10-3 CAISLGTSLYQETQYF TGTGCCATCAGTCTCGGGACTAGTCTGTACCAAGAGACCCAGTACTTC
TRBJ2-7 NA NA TRBV6-5 CASSYVQGGSYEQYF TGTGCCAGCAGTTACGTGCAAGGGGGTTCCTACGAGCAGTACTTC